This T cell receptor beta chain was captured in a study of blood T cell repertoires in COVID-19. Across the whole study: Acute-phase and convalescent COVID-19 samples originated in the United States, Italy and Spain. Sources were T cells, B-cell-depleted T cells, or PBMCs; the material itself was cDNA or gDNA.

Per the authors' pipeline: Estimated nucleated cell counts came from reference gene primer amplification. Sequencing used immunoSEQ multiplex PCR; TCRdb keeps in-frame clones, though not all of them. The DNA was the basis for D and trimming; V, J and clone size are from that table. This sample has about 320,000 clones; about 84% occur once, and the top ten carry around 1.5%. V lost 1 base, J lost 7 bases, and 2 bases stayed unmatched. Germline V CDR1 and CDR2: SQVTM, ANQGSEA. The CDR3 is 12 amino acids. The chain is built from TRBV29-1 and TRBJ2-7, with 9 bases identical to TRBD1. Sequenced sample: peripheral blood. The sequence came from a woman aged 50 to 60 with acute or convalescent COVID-19. The CDR3 DNA reads TGCAGCGTTGAAGGGGACAGGGCTGAGCAGTACTTC. It yields the protein CSVEGDRAEQYF.